A single TCR beta chain is shown here with its context. TCRdb keeps only in-frame clones here, not all; method: immunoSEQ multiplex PCR. The sample contains some 210,000 clones, about nine tenths of which appear only once. V was cut by 8 bases and J by 5 bases, with 19 bases left in between. This CDR3 has 15 amino acids. Looked up from germline, CDR1 is MNHEY and CDR2 is SMNVEV (reference sequence). This sample stems from a study of blood T cell repertoires in COVID-19. The origin of this receptor is a man between 60 and 75 years old who had recovered from COVID-19. The gene calls are TRBV27 and TRBJ2-1; D uncertain. Sequencing input: peripheral blood. This CDR3 reads CASLPLPRLNNEQFF. As DNA, the CDR3 is TGTGCCAGCTTACCCCTCCCGCGCCTGAACAATGAGCAGTTCTTC.